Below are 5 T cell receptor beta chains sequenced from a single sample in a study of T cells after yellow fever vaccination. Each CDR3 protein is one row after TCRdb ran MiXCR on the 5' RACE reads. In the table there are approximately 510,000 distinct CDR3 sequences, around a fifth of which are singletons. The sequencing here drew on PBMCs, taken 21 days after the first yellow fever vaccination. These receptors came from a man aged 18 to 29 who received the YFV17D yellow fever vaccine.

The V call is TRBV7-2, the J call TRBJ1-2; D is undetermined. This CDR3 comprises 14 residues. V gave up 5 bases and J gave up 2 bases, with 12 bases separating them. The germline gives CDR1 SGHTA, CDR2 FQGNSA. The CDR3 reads CASSPHNANYGYTF. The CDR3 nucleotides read TGTGCCAGCAGCCCACACAACGCGAACTATGGCTACACCTTC. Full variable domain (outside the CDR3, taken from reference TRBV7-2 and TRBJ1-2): GAGVSQSPSNKVTEKGKDVELRCDPISGHTALYWYRQSLGQGLEFLIYFQGNSAPDKSGLPSDRFSAERTGGSVSTLTIQRTQQEDSAVYLCASSPHNANYGYTFGSGTRLTVV.

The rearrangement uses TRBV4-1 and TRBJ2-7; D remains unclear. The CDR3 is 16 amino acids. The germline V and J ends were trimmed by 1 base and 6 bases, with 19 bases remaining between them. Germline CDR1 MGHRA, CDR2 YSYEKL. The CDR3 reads CASSQVLGGRVGEQYV. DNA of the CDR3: TGCGCCAGCAGCCAAGTCCTCGGCGGTCGGGTGGGCGAGCAGTACGTC.

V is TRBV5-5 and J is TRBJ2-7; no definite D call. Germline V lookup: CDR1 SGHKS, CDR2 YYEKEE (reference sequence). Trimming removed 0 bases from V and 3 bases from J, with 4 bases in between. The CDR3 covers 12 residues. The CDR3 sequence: CASSLEFYEQYV. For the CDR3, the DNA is TGTGCCAGCAGCTTGGAATTCTACGAGCAGTACGTC.

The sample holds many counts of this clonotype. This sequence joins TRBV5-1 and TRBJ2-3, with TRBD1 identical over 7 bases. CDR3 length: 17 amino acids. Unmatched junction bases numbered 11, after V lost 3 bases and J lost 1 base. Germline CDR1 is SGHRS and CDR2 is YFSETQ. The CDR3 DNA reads TGCGCCAGCAGCTCCTCCCCCACAGGGGAAGGCACAGATACGCAGTATTTT. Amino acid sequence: CASSSSPTGEGTDTQYF.

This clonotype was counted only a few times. The CDR3 sequence: CASSSTGPTGELFF. CDR3 in DNA: TGCGCCAGCAGCTCCACTGGGCCCACCGGGGAGCTGTTTTTT. This chain links TRBV5-1 with TRBJ2-2; no firm D call. The CDR3 totals 14 residues. The germline CDR1 and CDR2 sequences are SGHRS and YFSETQ. The V end lost 3 bases, the J end lost 4 bases, and 10 bases lay between the germline ends.